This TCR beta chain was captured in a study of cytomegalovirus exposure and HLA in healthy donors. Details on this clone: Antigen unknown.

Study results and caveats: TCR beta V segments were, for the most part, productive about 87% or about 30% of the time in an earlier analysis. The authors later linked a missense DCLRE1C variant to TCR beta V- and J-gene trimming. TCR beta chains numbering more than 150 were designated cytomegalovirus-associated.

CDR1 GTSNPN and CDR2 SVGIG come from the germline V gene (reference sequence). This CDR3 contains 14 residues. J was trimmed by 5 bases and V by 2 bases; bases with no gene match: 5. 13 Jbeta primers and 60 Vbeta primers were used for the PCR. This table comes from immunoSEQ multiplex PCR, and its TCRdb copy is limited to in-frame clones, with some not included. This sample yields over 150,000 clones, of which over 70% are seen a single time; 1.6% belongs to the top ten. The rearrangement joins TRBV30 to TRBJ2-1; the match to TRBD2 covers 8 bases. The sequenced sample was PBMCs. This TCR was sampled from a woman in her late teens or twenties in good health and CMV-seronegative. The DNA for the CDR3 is TGTGCCTGGAGTTCGAGCGGGAGACACAATGAGCAGTTCTTC. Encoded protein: CAWSSSGRHNEQFF.